Each of the 5 T cell receptor beta chains below was sequenced from the same sample in a study of T-cell memory formation after mild COVID-19. Via MiXCR, TCRdb re-called the 5' RACE reads, giving one row per CDR3 protein. The sample has around 410,000 distinct CDR3 sequences, around a quarter seen once. The sample taken for sequencing was PBMCs or a T cell subset sorted from them (not recorded which). These receptors were obtained from an adult woman who had mild COVID-19 (a few samples of this study predate the infection). Cell type and time point are not known.

This clonotype was picked up a small number of times. The chain has TRBV6-5 and TRBJ2-4; 9 bases map to TRBD2. This CDR3 is built from 18 residues. V was pared by 2 bases and J by 0 bases, with 8 bases of the junction left unmatched. Germline CDR1 is MNHEY and CDR2 is SVGAGI. CDR3 amino acids: CASSYRSSGDLAKNIQYF. The CDR3 coding sequence is TGTGCCAGCAGTTACCGGTCTAGCGGGGACCTAGCCAAAAACATTCAGTACTTC.

This clonotype was observed a handful of times. The CDR3 is CASSLQAAGQTYEQYF. CDR3 nucleotide sequence: TGTGCCAGCAGCTTACAGGCGGCGGGTCAAACCTACGAGCAGTACTTC. J is TRBJ2-7 and V is TRBV7-2, with D tentatively TRBD2 (5 bases). Germline V gene sequence: CDR1 SGHTA, CDR2 FQGNSA. Trimming cost V 2 bases and J 2 bases, with 16 bases left between them. This CDR3 is 16 amino acids long. The full variable domain, its missing parts supplied by reference TRBV7-2 and TRBJ2-7, is GAGVSQSPSNKVTEKGKDVELRCDPISGHTALYWYRQSLGQGLEFLIYFQGNSAPDKSGLPSDRFSAERTGGSVSTLTIQRTQQEDSAVYLCASSLQAAGQTYEQYFGPGTRLTVT.

V gene TRBV11-3 combines with J gene TRBJ2-1; 13 bases line up with TRBD2. Germline CDR1 and CDR2: SGHNT and YENEEA. This CDR3 is 20 amino acids long. V shed 5 bases and J 0 bases; nucleotides not matched to a gene: 13. CDR3 nucleotides: TGTGCCAGCAGCCAGGGACCGAGGACTAGCGGGAGTAGCTCCTACAATGAGCAGTTCTTC. Amino acids: CASSQGPRTSGSSSYNEQFF.

The gene calls are TRBV27 and TRBJ1-2, with D maybe TRBD1 (5 bases). V lost 6 bases, J lost 4 bases, and 18 bases lay in between. Germline CDR1 MNHEY, CDR2 SMNVEV (reference sequence). This CDR3 has 15 amino acids. DNA for the CDR3: TGTGCCAGCAGCCCCGGGGCGGGCAGGAGCTATGGCTACACCTTC. Protein sequence: CASSPGAGRSYGYTF.

V usage is TRBV4-2 and J usage is TRBJ2-1, with no clear D. V shed 4 bases and J shed 2 bases, with 9 bases lying between them. From germline, CDR1 is LGHNA and CDR2 YNFKEQ. The CDR3 runs 14 residues. CDR3 in amino acids: CASSRADTYNEQFF. In DNA form, the CDR3 reads TGTGCCAGCAGCCGGGCGGATACCTACAATGAGCAGTTCTTC.